The entry below gives a single TCR beta chain sequence along with its context. The record originates from a study of T cell responses to AZD1222 COVID-19 vaccine. Some clones are missing from TCRdb's copy, which holds only in-frame ones; the method was immunoSEQ multiplex PCR. The data contain some 180,000 clones, 80% to 95% of them singletons. There are 14 residues in the CDR3. J was trimmed by 2 bases and V by 5 bases; bases with no gene match: 5. Germline V lookup: CDR1 SQVTM, CDR2 ANQGSEA. The V call is TRBV29-1, the J call TRBJ2-3; 9 bases are a match to TRBD1. The source is an adult who received the MenACWY meningococcal vaccine as a control. The sample consisted of peripheral blood, taken 28 days after the second dose of the MenACWY control vaccine. This CDR3 reads CSVSGTGSTDTQYF. DNA for the CDR3: TGCAGCGTTTCCGGGACAGGGTCCACAGATACGCAGTATTTT.